This entry describes one TCR beta chain. The antigen is not known. Germline loops: CDR1 MNHNS, CDR2 SASEGT. This CDR3 has 13 residues. V was cut by 10 bases and J by 1 base, with 14 bases left in between. These data come from a study of beta chain features in type 1 diabetes. General study points: The naive, central memory and Treg TCRB repertoires looked more alike in patients than they did in healthy donors. Equally in patients and controls, PCR might preferentially amplify shorter templates. Type 1 diabetes patients had moderately but significantly shorter TCRB CDR3s in all four CD4+ subsets.

Donors contributed one heparinised blood draw apiece, averaging about 116 mL. As every portion of the isolated RNA was reverse transcribed, the sequencing read expressed TCRB transcripts. Data came from immunoSEQ multiplex PCR; TCRdb stores just in-frame clones and leaves some out. Of about 700,000 clones listed, around an eighth are singletons. V usage is TRBV6-1 and J usage is TRBJ2-7; possibly TRBD1 or TRBD2 for D (5 bases each). This clonotype was obtained from a man aged 18-30 years with type 1 diabetes. Sequenced material: naive CD4+ T cells from blood. CDR3 amino acids: CATTGLQSYEQYF. The CDR3 region has the DNA TGTGCCACCACAGGACTGCAGTCCTACGAGCAGTACTTC.